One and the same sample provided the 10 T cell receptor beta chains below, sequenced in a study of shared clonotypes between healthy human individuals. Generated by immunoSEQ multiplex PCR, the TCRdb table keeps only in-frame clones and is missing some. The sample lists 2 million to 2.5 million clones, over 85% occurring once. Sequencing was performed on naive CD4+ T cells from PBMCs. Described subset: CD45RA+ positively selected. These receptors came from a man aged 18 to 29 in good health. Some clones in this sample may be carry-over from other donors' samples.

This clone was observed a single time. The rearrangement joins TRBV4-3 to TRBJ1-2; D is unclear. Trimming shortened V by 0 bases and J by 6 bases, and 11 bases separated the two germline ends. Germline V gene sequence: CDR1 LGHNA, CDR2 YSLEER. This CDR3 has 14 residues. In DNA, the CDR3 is TGCGCCAGCAGCCAAGATCACCGATGGGATGGCTACACCTTC. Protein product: CASSQDHRWDGYTF.

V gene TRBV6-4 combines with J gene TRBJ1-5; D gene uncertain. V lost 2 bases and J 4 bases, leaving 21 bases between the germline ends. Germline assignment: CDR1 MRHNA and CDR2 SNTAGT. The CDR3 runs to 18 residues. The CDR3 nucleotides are TGTGCCAGCAGTGACGAACAGAGAGGCTGTTGGGGAAATCAGCCCCAGCATTTT. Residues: CASSDEQRGCWGNQPQHF.

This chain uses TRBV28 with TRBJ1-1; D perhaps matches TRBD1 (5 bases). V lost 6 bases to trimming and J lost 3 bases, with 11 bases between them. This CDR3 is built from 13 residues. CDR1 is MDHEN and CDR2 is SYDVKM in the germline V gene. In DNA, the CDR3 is TGTGCCAGCAGGGAGGGGTTTTACACTGAAGCTTTCTTT. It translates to CASREGFYTEAFF.

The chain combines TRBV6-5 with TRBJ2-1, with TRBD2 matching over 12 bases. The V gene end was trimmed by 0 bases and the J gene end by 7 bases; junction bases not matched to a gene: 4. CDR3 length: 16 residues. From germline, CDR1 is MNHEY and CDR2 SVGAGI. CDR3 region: CASSYSTSGSRNEQFF. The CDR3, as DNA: TGTGCCAGCAGTTACTCGACTAGCGGGAGTCGGAATGAGCAGTTCTTC.

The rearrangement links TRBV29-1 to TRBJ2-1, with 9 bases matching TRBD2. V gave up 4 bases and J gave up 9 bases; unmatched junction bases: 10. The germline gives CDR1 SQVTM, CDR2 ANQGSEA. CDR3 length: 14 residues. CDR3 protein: CSVGSREGLGEQFF. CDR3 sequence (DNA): TGCAGCGTTGGGTCGCGGGAGGGCCTTGGTGAGCAGTTCTTC.

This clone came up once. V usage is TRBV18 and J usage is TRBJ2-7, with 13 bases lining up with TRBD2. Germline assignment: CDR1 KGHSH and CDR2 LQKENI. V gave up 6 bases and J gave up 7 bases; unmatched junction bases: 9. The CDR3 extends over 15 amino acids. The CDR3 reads CASSRGLAGVQEQYF. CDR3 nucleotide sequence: TGTGCCAGCTCCCGCGGACTAGCGGGAGTTCAAGAGCAGTACTTC.

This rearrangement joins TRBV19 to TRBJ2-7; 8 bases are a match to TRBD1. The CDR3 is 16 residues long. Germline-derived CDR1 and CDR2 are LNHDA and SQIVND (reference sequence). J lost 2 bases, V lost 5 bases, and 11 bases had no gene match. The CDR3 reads CASSFRDRRNAYEQYF. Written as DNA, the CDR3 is TGTGCCAGTAGTTTCAGGGACAGGAGAAATGCCTACGAGCAGTACTTC.

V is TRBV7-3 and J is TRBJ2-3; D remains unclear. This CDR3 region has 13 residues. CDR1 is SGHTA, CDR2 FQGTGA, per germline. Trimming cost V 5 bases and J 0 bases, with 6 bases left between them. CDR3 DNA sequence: TGTGCCAGCAGCGTAGGGAGCACAGATACGCAGTATTTT. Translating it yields CASSVGSTDTQYF.

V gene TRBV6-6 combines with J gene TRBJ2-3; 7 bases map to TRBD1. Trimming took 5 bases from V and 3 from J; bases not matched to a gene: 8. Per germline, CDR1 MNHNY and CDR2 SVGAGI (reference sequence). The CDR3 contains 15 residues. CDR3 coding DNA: TGTGCCAGCAGTGCACAGGGGCGTGGAACAGATACGCAGTATTTT. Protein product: CASSAQGRGTDTQYF.

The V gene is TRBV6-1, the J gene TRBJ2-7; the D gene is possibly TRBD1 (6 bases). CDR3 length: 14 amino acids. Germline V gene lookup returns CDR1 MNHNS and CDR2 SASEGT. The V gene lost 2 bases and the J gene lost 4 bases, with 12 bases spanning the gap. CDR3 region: CASSENTGSYEQYF. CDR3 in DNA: TGTGCCAGCAGTGAAAATACAGGGTCGTACGAGCAGTACTTC.